The sequence of this T cell receptor (beta chain) was determined in a study of T cell responses to AZD1222 COVID-19 vaccine. The assay was immunoSEQ multiplex PCR, and TCRdb's table has in-frame clones only and misses some. The sample shows about 110,000 clones, 92% of them seen only once. The V segment lost 8 bases and the J segment 1 base; nucleotides outside the gene matches: 6. This CDR3 has 13 amino acids. From germline, CDR1 is SQVTM and CDR2 ANQGSEA. This sample comprised peripheral blood, obtained 28 days after the second AZD1222 dose. This TCR was recovered from an adult who received the AZD1222 COVID-19 vaccine. The V call is TRBV29-1, the J call TRBJ1-2; 8 bases agree with TRBD1. As DNA, the CDR3 is TGCAGCACCCGGACAGGGATTAACTATGGCTACACCTTC. Translated, it gives CSTRTGINYGYTF.